This T cell receptor (beta chain) stems from a study of blood T cell repertoires in COVID-19. Study-wide background: Material from acute and convalescent COVID-19 was sourced from the United States, Italy and Spain. From T cells, B-cell-depleted T cells, or PBMCs came the material, which was cDNA or gDNA.

This clone occurred once. Trimming took 6 bases from V and 5 from J; bases not matched to a gene: 11. This CDR3 region has 18 residues. The germline V gene encodes CDR1 SEHNR and CDR2 FQNEAQ (reference sequence). Per the original methods: Using reference gene primer amplification, nucleated cell counts were estimated. Generated by immunoSEQ multiplex PCR, the TCRdb table keeps only in-frame clones and is missing some. The D gene and trimming were derived from the DNA, and the V and J assignments and clone size from that table. The data show tens of thousands of clones, with 85% to 90% seen just once and under 2% held by the top ten.

This TCR came from a woman older than 75 with active or convalescent COVID-19. This chain connects TRBV7-9 to TRBJ2-3; 16 nucleotides align to TRBD2. Material for sequencing was peripheral blood. Here the CDR3 reads CASSFRGLAGGPGDTQYF. The CDR3 nucleotides read TGTGCCAGCAGTTTCAGGGGACTAGCGGGGGGGCCAGGAGATACGCAGTATTTT.